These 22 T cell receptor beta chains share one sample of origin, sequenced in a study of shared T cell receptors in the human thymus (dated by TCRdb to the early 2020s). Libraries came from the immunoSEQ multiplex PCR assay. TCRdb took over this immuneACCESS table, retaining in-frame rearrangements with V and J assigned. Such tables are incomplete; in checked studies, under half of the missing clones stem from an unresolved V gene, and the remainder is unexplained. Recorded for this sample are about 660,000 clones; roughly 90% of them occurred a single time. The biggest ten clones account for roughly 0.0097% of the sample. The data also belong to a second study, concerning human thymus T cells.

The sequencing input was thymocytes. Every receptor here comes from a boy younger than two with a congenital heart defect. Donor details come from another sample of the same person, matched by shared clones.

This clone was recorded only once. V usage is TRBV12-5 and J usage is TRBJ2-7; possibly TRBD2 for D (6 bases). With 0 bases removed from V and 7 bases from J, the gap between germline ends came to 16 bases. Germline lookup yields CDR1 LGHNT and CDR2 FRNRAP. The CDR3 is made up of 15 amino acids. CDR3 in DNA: TGTGCTAGTGGTTTGGTACTTGCGGGAACGCGAGAGCAGTACTTC. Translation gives CASGLVLAGTREQYF.

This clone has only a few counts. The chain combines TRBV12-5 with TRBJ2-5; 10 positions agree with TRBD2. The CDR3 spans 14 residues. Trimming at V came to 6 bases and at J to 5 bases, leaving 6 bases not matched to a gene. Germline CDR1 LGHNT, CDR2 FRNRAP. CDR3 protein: CASGPRAGGETQYF. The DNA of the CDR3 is TGTGCTAGTGGGCCTCGAGCGGGAGGGGAGACCCAGTACTTC.

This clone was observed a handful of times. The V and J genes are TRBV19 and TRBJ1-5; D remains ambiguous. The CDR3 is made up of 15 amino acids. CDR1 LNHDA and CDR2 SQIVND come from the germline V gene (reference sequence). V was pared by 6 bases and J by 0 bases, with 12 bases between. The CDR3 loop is CASSNRRDSNQPQHF. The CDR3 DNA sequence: TGTGCCAGTAGCAACCGACGGGATAGCAATCAGCCCCAGCATTTT.

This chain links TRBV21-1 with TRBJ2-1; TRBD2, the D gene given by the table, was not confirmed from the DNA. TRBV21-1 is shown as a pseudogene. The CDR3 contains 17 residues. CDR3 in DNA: TGTGCCAGCAGCAAAGAGAAGGGGGAGGGCTCCTACAATGAGCAGTTCTTC. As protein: CASSKEKGEGSYNEQFF.

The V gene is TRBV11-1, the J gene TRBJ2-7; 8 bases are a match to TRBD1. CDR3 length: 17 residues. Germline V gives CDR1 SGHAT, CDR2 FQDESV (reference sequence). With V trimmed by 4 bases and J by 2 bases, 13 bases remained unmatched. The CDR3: CASSSEPDREGTYEQYF. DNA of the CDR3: TGTGCCAGCAGCTCCGAGCCGGACAGGGAAGGGACCTACGAGCAGTACTTC.

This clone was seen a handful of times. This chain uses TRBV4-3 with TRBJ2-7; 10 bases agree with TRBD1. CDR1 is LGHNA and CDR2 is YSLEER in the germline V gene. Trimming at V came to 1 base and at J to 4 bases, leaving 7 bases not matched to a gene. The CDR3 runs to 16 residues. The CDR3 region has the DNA TGCGCCAGCAGCCAAGGAGCCGGGACAGGGGATTACGAGCAGTACTTC. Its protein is CASSQGAGTGDYEQYF.

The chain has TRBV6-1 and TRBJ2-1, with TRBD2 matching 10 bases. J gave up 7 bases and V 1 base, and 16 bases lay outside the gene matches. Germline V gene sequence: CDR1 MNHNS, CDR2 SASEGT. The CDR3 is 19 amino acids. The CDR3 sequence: CASSEGEQEIAGGGNEQFF. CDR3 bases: TGTGCCAGCAGTGAAGGGGAGCAGGAGATAGCGGGAGGCGGGAATGAGCAGTTCTTC.

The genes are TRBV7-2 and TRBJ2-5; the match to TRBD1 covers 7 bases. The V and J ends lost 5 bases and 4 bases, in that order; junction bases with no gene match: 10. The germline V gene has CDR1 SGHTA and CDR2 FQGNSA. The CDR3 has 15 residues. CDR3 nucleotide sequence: TGTGCCAGCAGCCTAACGGACAGGCGGGTAGAGACCCAGTACTTC. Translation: CASSLTDRRVETQYF.

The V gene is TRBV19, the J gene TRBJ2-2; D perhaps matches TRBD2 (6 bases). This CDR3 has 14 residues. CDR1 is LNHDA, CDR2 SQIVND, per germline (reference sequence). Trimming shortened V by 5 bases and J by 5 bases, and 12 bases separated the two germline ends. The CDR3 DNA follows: TGTGCCAGTAGTCAGGGACGGGGGACCGGGGAGCTGTTTTTT. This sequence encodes CASSQGRGTGELFF.

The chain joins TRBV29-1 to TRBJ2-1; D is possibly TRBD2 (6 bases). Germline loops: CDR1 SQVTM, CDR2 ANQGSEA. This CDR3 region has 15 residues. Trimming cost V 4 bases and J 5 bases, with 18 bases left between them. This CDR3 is CSVVGGAGPNNEQFF. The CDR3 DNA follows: TGCAGCGTTGTGGGCGGGGCAGGGCCCAACAATGAGCAGTTCTTC.

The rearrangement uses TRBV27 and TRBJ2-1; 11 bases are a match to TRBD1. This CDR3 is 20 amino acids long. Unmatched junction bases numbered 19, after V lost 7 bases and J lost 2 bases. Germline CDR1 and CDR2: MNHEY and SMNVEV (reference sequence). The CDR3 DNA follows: TGTGCCAGCACTCACAGATCCGGGACAGGGGGGGGGTCCCCCTACAATGAGCAGTTCTTC. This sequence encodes CASTHRSGTGGGSPYNEQFF.

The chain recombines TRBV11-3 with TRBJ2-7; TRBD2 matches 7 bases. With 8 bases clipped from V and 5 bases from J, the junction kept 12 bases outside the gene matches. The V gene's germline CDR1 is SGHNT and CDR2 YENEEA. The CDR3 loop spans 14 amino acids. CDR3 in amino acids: CASRNPWEGHEQYF. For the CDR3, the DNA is TGTGCCAGCCGCAACCCCTGGGAGGGGCACGAGCAGTACTTC.

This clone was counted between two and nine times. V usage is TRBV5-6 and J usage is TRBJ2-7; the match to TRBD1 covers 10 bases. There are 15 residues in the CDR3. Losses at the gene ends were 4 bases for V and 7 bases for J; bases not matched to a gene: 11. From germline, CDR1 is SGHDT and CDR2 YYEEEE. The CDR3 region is CASSPGQGVIGEQYF. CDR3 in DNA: TGTGCCAGCAGCCCCGGACAGGGGGTAATAGGGGAGCAGTACTTC.

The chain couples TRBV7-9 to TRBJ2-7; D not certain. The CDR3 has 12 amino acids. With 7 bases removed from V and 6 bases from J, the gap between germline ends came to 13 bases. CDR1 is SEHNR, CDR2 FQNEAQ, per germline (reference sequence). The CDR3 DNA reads TGTGCCAGCACGAACGGTGTCGGCGAGCAGTACTTC. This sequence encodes CASTNGVGEQYF.

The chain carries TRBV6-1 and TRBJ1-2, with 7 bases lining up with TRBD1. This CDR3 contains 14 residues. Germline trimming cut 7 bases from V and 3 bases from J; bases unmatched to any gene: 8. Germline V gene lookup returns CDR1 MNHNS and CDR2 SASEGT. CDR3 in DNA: TGTGCCAGCACCAGGGGGACGCGAGACTATGGCTACACCTTC. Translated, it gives CASTRGTRDYGYTF.

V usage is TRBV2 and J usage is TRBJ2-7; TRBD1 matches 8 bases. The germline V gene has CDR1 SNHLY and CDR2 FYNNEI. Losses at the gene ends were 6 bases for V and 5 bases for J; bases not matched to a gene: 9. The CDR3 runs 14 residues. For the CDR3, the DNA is TGTGCCAGCAGCCTCATGGACAGGGCCAACGAGCAGTACTTC. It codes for CASSLMDRANEQYF. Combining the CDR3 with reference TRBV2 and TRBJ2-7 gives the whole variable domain EPEVTQTPSHQVTQMGQEVILRCVPISNHLYFYWYRQILGQKVEFLVSFYNNEISEKSEIFDDQFSVERPDGSNFTLKIRSTKLEDSAMYFCASSLMDRANEQYFGPGTRLTVT.

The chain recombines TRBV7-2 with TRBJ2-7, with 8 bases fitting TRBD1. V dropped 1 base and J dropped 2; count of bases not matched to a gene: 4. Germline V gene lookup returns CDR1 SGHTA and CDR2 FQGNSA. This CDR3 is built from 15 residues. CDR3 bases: TGTGCCAGCAGCTTAGGGGCGACAGGGGCCTACGAGCAGTACTTC. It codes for CASSLGATGAYEQYF.

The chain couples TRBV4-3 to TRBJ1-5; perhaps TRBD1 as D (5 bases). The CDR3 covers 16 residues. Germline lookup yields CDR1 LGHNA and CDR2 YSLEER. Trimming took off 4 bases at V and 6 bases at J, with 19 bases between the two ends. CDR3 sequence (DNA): TGCGCCAGCAGCCCTGACAGCGCCTCCTCCCTTCAGCCCCAGCATTTT. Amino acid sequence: CASSPDSASSLQPQHF.

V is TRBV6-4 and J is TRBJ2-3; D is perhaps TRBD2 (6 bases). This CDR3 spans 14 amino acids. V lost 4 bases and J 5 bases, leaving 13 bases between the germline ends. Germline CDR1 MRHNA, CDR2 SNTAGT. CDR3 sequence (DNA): TGTGCCAGCAGTGTGAAAGCGGAGGGAGATACGCAGTATTTT. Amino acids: CASSVKAEGDTQYF.

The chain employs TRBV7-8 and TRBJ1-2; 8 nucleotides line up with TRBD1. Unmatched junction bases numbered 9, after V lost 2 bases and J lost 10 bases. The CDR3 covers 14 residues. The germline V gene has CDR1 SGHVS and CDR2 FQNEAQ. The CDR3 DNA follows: TGTGCCAGCAGCTTATGGCAGGGGGCGAAGATCTACACCTTC. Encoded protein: CASSLWQGAKIYTF.

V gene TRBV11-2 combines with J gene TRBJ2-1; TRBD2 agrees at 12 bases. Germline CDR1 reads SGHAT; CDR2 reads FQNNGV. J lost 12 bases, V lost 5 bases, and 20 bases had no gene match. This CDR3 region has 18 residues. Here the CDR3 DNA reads TGTGCCAGCAGCCCATTCAACATTCATGGACTAGCGGGAACTCGGCAGTTCTTC. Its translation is CASSPFNIHGLAGTRQFF.

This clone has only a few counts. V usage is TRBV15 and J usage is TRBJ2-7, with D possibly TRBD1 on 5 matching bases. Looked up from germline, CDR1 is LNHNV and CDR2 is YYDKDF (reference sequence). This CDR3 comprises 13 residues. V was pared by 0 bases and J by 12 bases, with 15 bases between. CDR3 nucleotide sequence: TGTGCCACCAGCAGAGACCTCAGCAGGGTAACGTACTTC. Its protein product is CATSRDLSRVTYF.